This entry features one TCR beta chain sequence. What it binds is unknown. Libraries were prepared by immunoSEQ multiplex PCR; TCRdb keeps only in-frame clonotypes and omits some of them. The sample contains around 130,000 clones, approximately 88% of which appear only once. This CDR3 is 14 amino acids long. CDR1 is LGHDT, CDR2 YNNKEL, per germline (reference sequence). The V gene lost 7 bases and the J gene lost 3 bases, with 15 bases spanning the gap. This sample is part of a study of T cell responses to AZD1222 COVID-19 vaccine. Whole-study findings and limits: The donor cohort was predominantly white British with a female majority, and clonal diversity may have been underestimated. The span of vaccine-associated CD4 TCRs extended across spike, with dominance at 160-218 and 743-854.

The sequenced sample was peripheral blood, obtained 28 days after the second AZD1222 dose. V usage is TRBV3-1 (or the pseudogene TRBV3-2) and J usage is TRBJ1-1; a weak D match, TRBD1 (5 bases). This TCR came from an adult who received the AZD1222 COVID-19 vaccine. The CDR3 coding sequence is TGTGCCAGCACCTCGAGGGGTGGTGACACTGAAGCTTTCTTT. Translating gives CASTSRGGDTEAFF.